These 4 T cell receptor beta chains were all obtained from the same sample, sequenced in a study of monozygotic twins with inflammatory bowel disease. TCRdb reprocessed the 5' RACE reads and reports one entry per CDR3 protein, with no DNA. Seen in this sample are roughly 170,000 distinct CDR3 sequences; the ten most common clones hold just under 7.5%. Sequencing was performed on blood. These receptors were collected from a human donor with ulcerative colitis or Crohn's disease, or a healthy co-twin of an affected twin (not recorded which).

The CDR3 spells CASSSLSDRVNRYTF. The chain uses TRBV7-2 and TRBJ1-2; TCRdb returns TRBD1, unconfirmable since there is no DNA. The CDR3 has 15 residues. Germline-derived CDR1 and CDR2 are SGHTA and FQGNSA. Based on the CDR3 plus reference TRBV7-2 and TRBJ1-2, the full variable domain is GAGVSQSPSNKVTEKGKDVELRCDPISGHTALYWYRQSLGQGLEFLIYFQGNSAPDKSGLPSDRFSAERTGGSVSTLTIQRTQQEDSAVYLCASSSLSDRVNRYTFGSGTRLTVV.

The chain links TRBV7-2 to TRBJ2-1. The germline V gene has CDR1 SGHTA and CDR2 FQGNSA. The length of the CDR3 is 15 residues. CDR3 amino acids: CASSLIAISSNEQFF.

The rearrangement links TRBV7-8 to TRBJ1-5; TCRdb's assignment of TRBD1 cannot be checked, as there is no DNA. The CDR3 consists of 15 residues. In germline, CDR1 is SGHVS, CDR2 FQNEAQ. The CDR3 protein is CASSSSGTGYQPQHF.

This CDR3 is CASAPPANTGELFF. V is TRBV7-9 and J is TRBJ2-2; lacking DNA, the TRBD1 call made by TCRdb goes unchecked. The CDR3 is 14 residues long. Germline assignment: CDR1 SEHNR and CDR2 FQNEAQ (reference sequence).